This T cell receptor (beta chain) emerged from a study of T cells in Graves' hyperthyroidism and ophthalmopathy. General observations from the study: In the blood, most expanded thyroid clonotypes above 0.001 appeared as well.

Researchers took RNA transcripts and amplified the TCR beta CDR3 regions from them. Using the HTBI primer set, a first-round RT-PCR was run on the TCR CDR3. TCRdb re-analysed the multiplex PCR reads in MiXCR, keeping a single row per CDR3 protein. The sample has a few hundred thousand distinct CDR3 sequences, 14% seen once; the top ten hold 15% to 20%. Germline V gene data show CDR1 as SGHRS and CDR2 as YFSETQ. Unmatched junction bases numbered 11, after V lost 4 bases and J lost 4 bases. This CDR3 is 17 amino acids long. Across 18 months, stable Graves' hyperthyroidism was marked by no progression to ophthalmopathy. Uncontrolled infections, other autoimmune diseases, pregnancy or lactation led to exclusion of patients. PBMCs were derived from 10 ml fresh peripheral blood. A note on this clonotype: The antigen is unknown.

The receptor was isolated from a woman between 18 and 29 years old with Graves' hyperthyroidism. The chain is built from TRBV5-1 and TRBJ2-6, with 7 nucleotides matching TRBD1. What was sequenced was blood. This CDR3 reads CASSPWTGVGGANVLTF. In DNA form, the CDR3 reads TGCGCCAGCAGCCCTTGGACAGGAGTCGGAGGGGCCAACGTCCTGACTTTC.